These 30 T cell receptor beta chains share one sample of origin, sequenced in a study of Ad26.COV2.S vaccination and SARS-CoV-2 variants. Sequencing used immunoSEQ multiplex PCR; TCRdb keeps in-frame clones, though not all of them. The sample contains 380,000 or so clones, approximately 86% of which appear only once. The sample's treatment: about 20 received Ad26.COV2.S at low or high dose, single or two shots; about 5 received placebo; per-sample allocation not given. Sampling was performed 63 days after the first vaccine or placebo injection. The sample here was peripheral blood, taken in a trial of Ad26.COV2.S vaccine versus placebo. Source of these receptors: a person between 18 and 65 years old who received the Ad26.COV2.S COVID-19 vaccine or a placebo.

CDR3 sequence reads: CASSFGQGSGELFF. CDR3 bases: TGTGCCAGCAGCTTTGGTCAGGGCTCCGGGGAGCTGTTTTTT. The V gene is TRBV7-2, the J gene TRBJ2-2; D perhaps matches TRBD1 (5 bases). Trimming stripped 3 bases from V and 6 bases from J, with 11 bases between. The CDR3 has 14 residues. Germline V lookup: CDR1 SGHTA, CDR2 FQGNSA.

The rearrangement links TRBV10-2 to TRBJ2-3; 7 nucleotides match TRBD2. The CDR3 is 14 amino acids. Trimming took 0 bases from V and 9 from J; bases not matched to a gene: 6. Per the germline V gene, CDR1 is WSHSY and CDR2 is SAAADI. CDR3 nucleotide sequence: TGCGCCAGCAGTGAGTCAAGTAGCGGGCAAACGCAGTATTTT. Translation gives CASSESSSGQTQYF.

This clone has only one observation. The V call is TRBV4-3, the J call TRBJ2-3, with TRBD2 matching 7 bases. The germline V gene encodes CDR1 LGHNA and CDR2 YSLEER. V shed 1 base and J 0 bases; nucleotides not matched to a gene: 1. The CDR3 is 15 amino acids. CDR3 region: CASSQGGSSTDTQYF. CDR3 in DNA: TGCGCCAGCAGCCAAGGCGGGAGTAGCACAGATACGCAGTATTTT.

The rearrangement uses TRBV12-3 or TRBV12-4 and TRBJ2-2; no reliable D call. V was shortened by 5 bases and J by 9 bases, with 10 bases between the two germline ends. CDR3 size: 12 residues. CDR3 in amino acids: CASSPSFRELFF. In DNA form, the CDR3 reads TGTGCCAGCAGTCCCTCTTTTAGGGAGCTGTTTTTT.

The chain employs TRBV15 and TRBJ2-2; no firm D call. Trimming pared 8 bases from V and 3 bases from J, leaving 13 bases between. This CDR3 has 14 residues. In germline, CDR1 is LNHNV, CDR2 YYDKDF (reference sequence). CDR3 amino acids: CATRLVGHTGELFF. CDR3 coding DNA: TGTGCCACCCGCCTTGTAGGGCACACCGGGGAGCTGTTTTTT. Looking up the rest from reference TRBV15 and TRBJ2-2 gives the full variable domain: DAMVIQNPRYQVTQFGKPVTLSCSQTLNHNVMYWYQQKSSQAPKLLFHYYDKDFNNEADTPDNFQSRRPNTSFCFLDIRSPGLGDTAMYLCATRLVGHTGELFFGEGSRLTVL.

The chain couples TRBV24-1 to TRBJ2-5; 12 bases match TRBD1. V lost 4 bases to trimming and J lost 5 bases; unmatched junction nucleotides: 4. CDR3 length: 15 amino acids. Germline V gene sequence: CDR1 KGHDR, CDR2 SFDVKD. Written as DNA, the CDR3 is TGTGCCACCAGTGACGGGACAGGGGGCTTCGAGACCCAGTACTTC. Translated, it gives CATSDGTGGFETQYF.

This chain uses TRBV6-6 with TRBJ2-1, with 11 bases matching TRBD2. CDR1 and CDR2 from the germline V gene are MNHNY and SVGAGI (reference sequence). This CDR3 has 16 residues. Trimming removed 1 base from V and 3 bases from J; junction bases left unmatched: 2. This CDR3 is CASSYLAGGIYNEQFF. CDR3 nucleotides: TGTGCCAGCAGTTACTTAGCGGGGGGGATCTACAATGAGCAGTTCTTC.

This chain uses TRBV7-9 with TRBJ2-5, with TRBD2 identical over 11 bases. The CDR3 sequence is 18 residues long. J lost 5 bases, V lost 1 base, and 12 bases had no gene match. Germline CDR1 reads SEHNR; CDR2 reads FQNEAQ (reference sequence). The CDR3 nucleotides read TGTGCCAGCAGCTTAGTGAATAGCGGGAGGGCCCGCGGCGAGACCCAGTACTTC. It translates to CASSLVNSGRARGETQYF.

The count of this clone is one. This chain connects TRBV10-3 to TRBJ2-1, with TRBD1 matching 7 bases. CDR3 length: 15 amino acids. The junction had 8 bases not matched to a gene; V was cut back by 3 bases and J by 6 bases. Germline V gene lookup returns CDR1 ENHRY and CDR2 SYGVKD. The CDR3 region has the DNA TGTGCCATCAGTGACTACAGGGGCCCCGGCAATGAGCAGTTCTTC. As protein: CAISDYRGPGNEQFF.

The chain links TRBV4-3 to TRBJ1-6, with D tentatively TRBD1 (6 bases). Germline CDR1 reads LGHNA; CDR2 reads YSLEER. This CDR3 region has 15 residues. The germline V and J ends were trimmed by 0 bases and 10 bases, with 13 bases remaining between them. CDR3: CASSQESQGPSPLHF. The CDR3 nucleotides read TGCGCCAGCAGCCAAGAATCCCAGGGGCCCTCACCCCTCCACTTT.

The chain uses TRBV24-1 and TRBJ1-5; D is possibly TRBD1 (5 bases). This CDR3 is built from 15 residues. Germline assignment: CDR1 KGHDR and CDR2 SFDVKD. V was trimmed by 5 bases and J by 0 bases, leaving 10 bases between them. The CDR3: CATSARGVSNQPQHF. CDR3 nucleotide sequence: TGTGCCACCAGTGCCCGAGGGGTTAGCAATCAGCCCCAGCATTTT.

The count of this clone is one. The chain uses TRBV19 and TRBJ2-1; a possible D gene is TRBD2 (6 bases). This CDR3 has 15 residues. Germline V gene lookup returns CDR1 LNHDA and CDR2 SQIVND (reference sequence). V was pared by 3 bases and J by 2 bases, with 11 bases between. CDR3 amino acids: CASSIAGPPYNEQFF. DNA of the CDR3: TGTGCCAGTAGTATTGCGGGGCCGCCCTACAATGAGCAGTTCTTC.

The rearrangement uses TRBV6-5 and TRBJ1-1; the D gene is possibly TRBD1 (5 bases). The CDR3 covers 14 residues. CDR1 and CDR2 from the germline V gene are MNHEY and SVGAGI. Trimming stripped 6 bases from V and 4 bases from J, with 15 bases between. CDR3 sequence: CASRPGAGVTEAFF. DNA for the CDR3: TGTGCCAGCAGACCCGGGGCTGGGGTCACTGAAGCTTTCTTT.

CDR3 nucleotides: TGTGCCAGCAGAGGGGGGTACACTGAAGCTTTCTTT. Protein product: CASRGGYTEAFF. The gene calls are TRBV2 and TRBJ1-1; D is perhaps TRBD1 (6 bases). CDR1 is SNHLY and CDR2 is FYNNEI in the germline V gene. This CDR3 has 12 residues. Trimming left V 6 bases short and J 3 bases short, with 8 bases between.

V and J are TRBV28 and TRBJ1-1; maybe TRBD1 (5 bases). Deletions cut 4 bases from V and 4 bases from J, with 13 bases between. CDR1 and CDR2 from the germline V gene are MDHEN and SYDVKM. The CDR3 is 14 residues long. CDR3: CASSSGGWGTEAFF. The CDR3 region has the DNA TGTGCCAGCAGTTCCGGGGGATGGGGCACTGAAGCTTTCTTT.

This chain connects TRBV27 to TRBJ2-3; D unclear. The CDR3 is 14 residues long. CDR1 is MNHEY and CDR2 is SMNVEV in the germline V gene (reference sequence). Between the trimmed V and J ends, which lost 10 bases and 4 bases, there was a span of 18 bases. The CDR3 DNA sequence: TGTGCCATATCCCCTGGACCGCGCCCAGATACGCAGTATTTT. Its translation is CAISPGPRPDTQYF.

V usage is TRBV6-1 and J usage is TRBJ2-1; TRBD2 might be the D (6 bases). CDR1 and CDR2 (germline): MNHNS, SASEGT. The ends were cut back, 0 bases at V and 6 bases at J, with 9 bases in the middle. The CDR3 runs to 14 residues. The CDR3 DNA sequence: TGTGCCAGCAGTGAAGCGGGGAGGCGCAATGAGCAGTTCTTC. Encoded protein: CASSEAGRRNEQFF.

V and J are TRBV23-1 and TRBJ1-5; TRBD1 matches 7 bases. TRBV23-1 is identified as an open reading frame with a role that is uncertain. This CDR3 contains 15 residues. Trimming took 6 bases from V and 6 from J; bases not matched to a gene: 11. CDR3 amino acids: CASSPGPQGGQPQHF. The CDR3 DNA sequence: TGCGCCAGCAGCCCTGGACCGCAGGGGGGTCAGCCCCAGCATTTT.

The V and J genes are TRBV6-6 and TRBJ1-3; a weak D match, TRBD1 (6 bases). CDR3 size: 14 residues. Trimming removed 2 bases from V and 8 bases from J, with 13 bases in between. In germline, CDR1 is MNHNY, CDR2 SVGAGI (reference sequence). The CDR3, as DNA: TGTGCCAGCAGTTACCGCACAGGGTTGGACACCATATATTTT. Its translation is CASSYRTGLDTIYF.

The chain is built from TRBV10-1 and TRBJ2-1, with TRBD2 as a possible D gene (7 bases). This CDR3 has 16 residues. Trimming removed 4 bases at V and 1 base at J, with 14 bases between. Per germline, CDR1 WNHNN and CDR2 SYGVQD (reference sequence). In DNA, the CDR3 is TGCGCCAGCAGTGGGGGGCTAGCGGATTCCTACAATGAGCAGTTCTTC. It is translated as CASSGGLADSYNEQFF.

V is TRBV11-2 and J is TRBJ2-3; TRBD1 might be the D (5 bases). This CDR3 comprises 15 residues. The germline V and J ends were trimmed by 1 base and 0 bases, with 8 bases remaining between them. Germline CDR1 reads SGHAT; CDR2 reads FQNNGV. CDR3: CASSLVGASTDTQYF. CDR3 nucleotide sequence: TGTGCCAGCAGCTTAGTTGGGGCAAGCACAGATACGCAGTATTTT.

As DNA, the CDR3 is TGTGCCAGCTCACGTGGACTAGCGGGGGACTCCTACGAGCAGTACTTC. Translated, it gives CASSRGLAGDSYEQYF. The chain joins TRBV18 to TRBJ2-7; 13 nucleotides agree with TRBD2. The CDR3 sequence is 16 residues long. The ends lost 4 bases at V and 0 bases at J; junction bases unmatched: 3. The V gene's germline CDR1 is KGHSH and CDR2 LQKENI.

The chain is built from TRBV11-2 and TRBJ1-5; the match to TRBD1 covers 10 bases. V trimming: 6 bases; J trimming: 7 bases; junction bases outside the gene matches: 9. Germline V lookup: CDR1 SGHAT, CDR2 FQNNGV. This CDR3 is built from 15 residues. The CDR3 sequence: CASSPGTGDRQPQHF. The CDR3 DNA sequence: TGTGCCAGCAGTCCCGGGACAGGGGATAGGCAGCCCCAGCATTTT.

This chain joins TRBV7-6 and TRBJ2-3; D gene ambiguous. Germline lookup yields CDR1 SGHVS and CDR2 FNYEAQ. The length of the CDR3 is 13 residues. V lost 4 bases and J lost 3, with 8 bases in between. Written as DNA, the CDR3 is TGTGCCAGCAGCTACCGAATGACAGATACGCAGTATTTT. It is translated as CASSYRMTDTQYF.

CDR3 DNA: TGTGCCAGTAGACGTTCGGGGGAGCAGTACTTC. This translates into CASRRSGEQYF. The genes are TRBV7-9 and TRBJ2-7; TRBD2 might be the D (5 bases). CDR1 is SEHNR and CDR2 is FQNEAQ in the germline V gene (reference sequence). V was pared by 9 bases and J by 7 bases, with 13 bases between. The CDR3 totals 11 residues.

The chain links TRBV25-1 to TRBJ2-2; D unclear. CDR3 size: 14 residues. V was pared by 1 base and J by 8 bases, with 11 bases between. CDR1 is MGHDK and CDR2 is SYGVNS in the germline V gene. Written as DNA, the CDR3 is TGTGCCAGCAGTGAATCGGCCCTTCTGGGGGAGCTGTTTTTT. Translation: CASSESALLGELFF.

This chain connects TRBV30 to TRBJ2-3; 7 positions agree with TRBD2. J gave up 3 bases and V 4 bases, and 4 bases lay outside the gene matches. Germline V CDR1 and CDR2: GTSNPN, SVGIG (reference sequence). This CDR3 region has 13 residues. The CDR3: CAWMRGSTDTQYF. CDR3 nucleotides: TGTGCCTGGATGCGCGGGAGTACAGATACGCAGTATTTT.

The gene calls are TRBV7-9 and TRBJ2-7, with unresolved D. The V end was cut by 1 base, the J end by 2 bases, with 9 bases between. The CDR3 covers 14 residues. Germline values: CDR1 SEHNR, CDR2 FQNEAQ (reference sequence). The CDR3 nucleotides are TGTGCCAGCAGCTTAGGATTAGACCCCTACGAGCAGTACTTC. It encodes CASSLGLDPYEQYF.

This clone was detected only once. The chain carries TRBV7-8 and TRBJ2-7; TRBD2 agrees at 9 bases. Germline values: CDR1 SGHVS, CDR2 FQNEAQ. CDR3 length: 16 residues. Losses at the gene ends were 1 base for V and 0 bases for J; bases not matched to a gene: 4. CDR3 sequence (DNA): TGTGCCAGCAGCTTAGTGGGCGGGGGGGCCTCCTACGAGCAGTACTTC. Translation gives CASSLVGGGASYEQYF.

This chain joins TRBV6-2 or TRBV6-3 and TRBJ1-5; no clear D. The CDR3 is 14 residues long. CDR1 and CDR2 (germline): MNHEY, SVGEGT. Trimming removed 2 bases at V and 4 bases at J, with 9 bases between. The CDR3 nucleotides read TGTGCCAGCAGTTACCTGGATGAAAATCAGCCCCAGCATTTT. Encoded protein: CASSYLDENQPQHF.